A single sample is the source of the 18 T cell receptor beta chains below, sequenced in a study of cytomegalovirus exposure and HLA in healthy donors. PCR used 60 Vbeta primers and 13 Jbeta primers. The table came from immunoSEQ multiplex PCR; TCRdb's copy has only in-frame clones and leaves some out. The sample holds 55,000 to 75,000 clones. Sequencing was carried out using PBMCs. The receptor source for this set is a male donor in good health and CMV-seronegative.

The chain links TRBV19 to TRBJ2-1; 10 positions match TRBD1. Germline V CDR1 and CDR2: LNHDA, SQIVND (reference sequence). V shed 4 bases and J 7 bases; nucleotides not matched to a gene: 7. This CDR3 has 15 residues. CDR3 in DNA: TGTGCCAGTAGTACCCTGGGGACAGGGGTAAATGAGCAGTTCTTC. This sequence encodes CASSTLGTGVNEQFF. The variable domain in full, completed from reference TRBV19 and TRBJ2-1, reads DGGITQSPKYLFRKEGQNVTLSCEQNLNHDAMYWYRQDPGQGLRLIYYSQIVNDFQKGDIAEGYSVSREKKESFPLTVTSAQKNPTAFYLCASSTLGTGVNEQFFGPGTRLTVL.

The CDR3: CASSQDMTSAGDEQFF. Here the CDR3 DNA reads TGTGCCAGCAGCCAAGATATGACTAGCGCGGGCGATGAGCAGTTCTTC. V and J are TRBV4-2 and TRBJ2-1; 8 nucleotides line up with TRBD2. This CDR3 comprises 16 residues. Germline CDR1 reads LGHNA; CDR2 reads YNFKEQ. Losses at the gene ends were 0 bases for V and 8 bases for J; bases not matched to a gene: 9.

About this clone: At the DNA level, this CDR3 is encoded by other sequences in the same sample as well. The V call is TRBV2, the J call TRBJ2-7; D might be TRBD2 (5 bases). The CDR3 sequence is 16 residues long. Germline loops: CDR1 SNHLY, CDR2 FYNNEI. V dropped 7 bases and J dropped 0 bases, with 19 bases sitting between them. CDR3 region: CASNHGEGTSSYEQYF. CDR3 DNA sequence: TGTGCCAGCAACCACGGGGAAGGCACCAGCTCCTACGAGCAGTACTTC.

The V and J genes are TRBV9 and TRBJ2-7; TRBD1 might be the D (6 bases). Germline values: CDR1 SGDLS, CDR2 YYNGEE. CDR3 length equals 13 residues. Trimming stripped 3 bases from V and 5 bases from J, with 12 bases between. CDR3 sequence (DNA): TGTGCCAGCAGCGGAGGGGGTTTCAACGAGCAGTACTTC. As protein: CASSGGGFNEQYF.

The V and J genes are TRBV5-1 and TRBJ1-6; TRBD1 matches at 9 bases. CDR3 length equals 15 residues. Losses at the gene ends were 4 bases for V and 7 bases for J; bases not matched to a gene: 6. The germline gives CDR1 SGHRS, CDR2 YFSETQ. CDR3 in amino acids: CASSPDRGGNSPLHF. In nucleotides, the CDR3 is TGCGCCAGCAGCCCGGACAGGGGTGGCAATTCACCCCTCCACTTT. The full variable domain, completed using reference TRBV5-1 and TRBJ1-6, is KAGVTQTPRYLIKTRGQQVTLSCSPISGHRSVSWYQQTPGQGLQFLFEYFSETQRNKGNFPGRFSGRQFSNSRSEMNVSTLELGDSALYLCASSPDRGGNSPLHFGNGTRLTVT.

The rearrangement uses TRBV7-6 and TRBJ2-3, with D hard to call. In germline, CDR1 is SGHVS, CDR2 FNYEAQ. The CDR3 runs 13 residues. V was cut by 0 bases and J by 4 bases, with 5 bases left in between. The CDR3 region is CASSLAPSDTQYF. In DNA, the CDR3 is TGTGCCAGCAGCTTAGCCCCCTCAGATACGCAGTATTTT. Supplemented by reference TRBV7-6 and TRBJ2-3, the full variable domain reads GAGVSQSPRYKVTKRGQDVALRCDPISGHVSLYWYRQALGQGPEFLTYFNYEAQQDKSGLPNDRFSAERPEGSISTLTIQRTEQRDSAMYRCASSLAPSDTQYFGPGTRLTVL.

Comments on this clone: Other DNA sequences in the sample encode the same CDR3. The chain links TRBV7-2 to TRBJ2-5, with 7 positions matching TRBD1. With V trimmed by 3 bases and J by 4 bases, 5 bases remained unmatched. The CDR3 sequence is 14 residues long. Per the germline V gene, CDR1 is SGHTA and CDR2 is FQGNSA. This CDR3 is CASSLAGGGETQYF. CDR3 sequence (DNA): TGTGCCAGCAGCTTGGCAGGGGGTGGAGAGACCCAGTACTTC.

In the case of this clone: Mismatch with germline at one junction end may stem from a read error. The chain has TRBV10-3 and TRBJ2-1, with 11 bases matching TRBD2. The CDR3 is 15 amino acids. Germline V gene data show CDR1 as ENHRY and CDR2 as SYGVKD. The CDR3, as DNA: TGTGCCATGGGGACTAGCGGCAGCTCCGACAATGAGCAGTTCTTC. The encoded protein is CAMGTSGSSDNEQFF.

The chain joins TRBV19 to TRBJ1-2, with 7 bases that match TRBD1. The V gene end was trimmed by 3 bases and the J gene end by 7 bases; junction bases not matched to a gene: 5. CDR1 is LNHDA, CDR2 SQIVND, per germline (reference sequence). The CDR3 runs to 13 residues. In DNA, the CDR3 is TGTGCCAGTAGTATCGAGGGGGCTGGTGGCTACACCTTC. Translation gives CASSIEGAGGYTF.

V and J are TRBV7-9 and TRBJ2-7; TRBD2 matches at 9 bases. With 4 bases clipped from V and 2 bases from J, the junction kept 9 bases outside the gene matches. This CDR3 is 16 amino acids long. The germline V gene has CDR1 SEHNR and CDR2 FQNEAQ (reference sequence). In DNA form, the CDR3 reads TGTGCCAGCAGCTCGATACCGGGACTAGCTACCTACGAGCAGTACTTC. This translates into CASSSIPGLATYEQYF.

Details on this clone: A junction boundary mismatches the germline segment, possibly from a read error. V and J are TRBV7-7 and TRBJ2-1, with 8 bases identical to TRBD2. This CDR3 is 14 amino acids long. Looked up from germline, CDR1 is SSHAT and CDR2 is FNYEAQ (reference sequence). The CDR3 nucleotides are TGTGCTAGCAGCCGGGCCCCGGGGGGGGATGAGCAGTTCTTC. Translated: CASSRAPGGDEQFF.

The chain carries TRBV28 and TRBJ1-5; weak D call: TRBD1 (5 bases). Germline V gene data show CDR1 as MDHEN and CDR2 as SYDVKM. The CDR3 totals 15 residues. V gave up 8 bases and J gave up 7 bases, with 21 bases separating them. CDR3 amino acids: CASSGGGGSRQPQHF. In DNA, the CDR3 is TGTGCCAGCTCGGGGGGTGGGGGTTCACGGCAGCCCCAGCATTTT.

The rearrangement links TRBV4-2 to TRBJ2-2; 7 bases fit TRBD1. Germline V CDR1 and CDR2: LGHNA, YNFKEQ. The CDR3 covers 15 residues. J lost 5 bases, V lost 8 bases, and 11 bases had no gene match. This chain's CDR3 is CASGQGVTVTGELFF. CDR3 coding DNA: TGTGCCAGCGGGCAGGGGGTTACGGTTACCGGGGAGCTGTTTTTT.

The chain couples TRBV7-2 to TRBJ2-5; TRBD1 matches at 11 bases. Trimming removed 4 bases from V and 5 bases from J; junction bases left unmatched: 9. The CDR3 consists of 16 residues. From germline, CDR1 is SGHTA and CDR2 FQGNSA. The CDR3 bases are TGTGCCAGCAGCTGGACCGGACAGGGGGCTCGGGAGACCCAGTACTTC. Its translation: CASSWTGQGARETQYF.

The chain uses TRBV5-1 and TRBJ1-2; a weak D match, TRBD1 (6 bases). Germline V gives CDR1 SGHRS, CDR2 YFSETQ. The V end lost 3 bases, the J end lost 7 bases, and 16 bases lay between the germline ends. The CDR3 totals 14 residues. The DNA for the CDR3 is TGCGCCAGCAGCTCCGGGACACGTACCCTTGGCTACACCTTC. Its translation is CASSSGTRTLGYTF.

V and J are TRBV5-1 and TRBJ2-3, with 8 bases fitting TRBD2. The CDR3 covers 17 residues. Unmatched junction bases numbered 10, after V lost 3 bases and J lost 1 base. Germline CDR1 SGHRS, CDR2 YFSETQ. DNA of the CDR3: TGCGCCAGCAGCTCCACCATTAGCGGGATCGGCACAGATACGCAGTATTTT. It encodes CASSSTISGIGTDTQYF.

V is TRBV30 and J is TRBJ2-2, with TRBD2 matching over 16 bases. The CDR3 is 15 amino acids. From germline, CDR1 is GTSNPN and CDR2 SVGIG (reference sequence). V shed 8 bases and J 6 bases; nucleotides not matched to a gene: 6. The DNA of the CDR3 is TGTGCCGGCGCCGGGACTAGCGGGGGGGCCGGGGAGCTGTTTTTT. Translating it yields CAGAGTSGGAGELFF.

The genes are TRBV5-1 and TRBJ1-1; 7 bases map to TRBD1. Germline loops: CDR1 SGHRS, CDR2 YFSETQ. Germline trimming cut 6 bases from V and 0 bases from J; bases unmatched to any gene: 5. CDR3 length: 14 amino acids. CDR3 DNA: TGCGCCAGCAACCCGACAGGGCTGAACACTGAAGCTTTCTTT. Its protein is CASNPTGLNTEAFF.